The rows below give T cell receptor beta chains drawn from one sample of a study of OX40 agonist ivuxolimab in advanced cancers. TCRdb's copy holds only in-frame clones and misses some; the assay was immunoSEQ multiplex PCR. The table includes about 79,000 clones, 88% detected once. Sample: CD4+ or CD8+ T cells sorted from blood, taken in a trial of the OX40 agonist ivuxolimab. The receptors come from an adult with an advanced solid tumor such as melanoma, head and neck, liver or kidney cancer. The CDR3 runs from the conserved cysteine through the conserved F or W. The order of the fields is J gene, D gene, clone size, V gene, CDR3 protein, CDR3 DNA. D genes are given only for firm matches. Expanded clones get a size class; other rows say once, few or many, or leave the size out.

J gene: TRBJ2-7
D gene: NA
clone size: NA
V gene: TRBV2
CDR3 protein: CASSERGSGSYEQYF
CDR3 DNA: TGTGCCAGCAGTGAAAGGGGAAGTGGCTCCTACGAGCAGTACTTC

J gene: TRBJ2-1
D gene: TRBD2
clone size: NA
V gene: TRBV9
CDR3 protein: CASSVWTSGTPGDNEQFF
CDR3 DNA: TGTGCCAGCAGCGTATGGACTAGCGGTACCCCTGGGGACAATGAGCAGTTCTTC

J gene: TRBJ1-5
D gene: NA
clone size: NA
V gene: TRBV6-5
CDR3 protein: CASSYTTGPGQPQHF
CDR3 DNA: TGTGCCAGCAGTTACACTACCGGGCCGGGCCAGCCCCAGCATTTT

J gene: TRBJ2-1
D gene: TRBD2
clone size: NA
V gene: TRBV19
CDR3 protein: CASSTTSGSHNEQFF
CDR3 DNA: TGTGCCAGTAGTACGACTAGCGGGAGCCACAATGAGCAGTTCTTC

J gene: TRBJ2-1
D gene: NA
clone size: NA
V gene: TRBV19
CDR3 protein: CASTLRASAYNEQFF
CDR3 DNA: TGTGCCAGTACACTCAGGGCTAGCGCCTACAATGAGCAGTTCTTC

J gene: TRBJ2-2
D gene: TRBD2
clone size: few
V gene: TRBV5-1
CDR3 protein: CASKERENTGELFF
CDR3 DNA: TGCGCCAGCAAAGAGCGGGAGAACACCGGGGAGCTGTTTTTT

J gene: TRBJ1-6
D gene: TRBD1
clone size: NA
V gene: TRBV7-9
CDR3 protein: CASRPMTGSPLHF
CDR3 DNA: TGTGCCAGCAGACCGATGACAGGGTCACCCCTCCACTTT

J gene: TRBJ1-2
D gene: NA
clone size: NA
V gene: TRBV7-9
CDR3 protein: CASRRGLTYGYTF
CDR3 DNA: TGTGCCAGCAGACGCGGACTGACCTATGGCTACACCTTC

J gene: TRBJ2-5
D gene: NA
clone size: NA
V gene: TRBV7-6
CDR3 protein: CASSTSLETQYF
CDR3 DNA: TGTGCCAGCAGCACTTCCTTAGAGACCCAGTACTTC

J gene: TRBJ1-3
D gene: TRBD1
clone size: NA
V gene: TRBV6-1
CDR3 protein: CASSVGTGQGNTIYF
CDR3 DNA: TGTGCCAGCAGTGTTGGGACAGGGCAGGGAAACACCATATATTTT

J gene: TRBJ1-5
D gene: NA
clone size: NA
V gene: TRBV2
CDR3 protein: CASSGSAEDQPQHF
CDR3 DNA: TGTGCCAGCAGTGGGTCGGCAGAAGATCAGCCCCAGCATTTT

J gene: TRBJ2-5
D gene: NA
clone size: NA
V gene: TRBV6-5
CDR3 protein: CASKTSQETQYF
CDR3 DNA: TGTGCCAGTAAGACTAGCCAAGAGACCCAGTACTTC

J gene: TRBJ2-2
D gene: NA
clone size: NA
V gene: TRBV7-3
CDR3 protein: CASSPMGGRNTGELFF
CDR3 DNA: TGTGCCAGCAGCCCAATGGGGGGGCGTAACACCGGGGAGCTGTTTTTT

J gene: TRBJ2-7
D gene: NA
clone size: NA
V gene: TRBV11-2
CDR3 protein: CASSAGTGTSYEQYF
CDR3 DNA: TGTGCCAGCAGCGCGGGGACTGGGACCTCCTACGAGCAGTACTTC

J gene: TRBJ1-5
D gene: NA
clone size: once
V gene: TRBV5-8
CDR3 protein: CASSPDTNQPQHF
CDR3 DNA: TGTGCCAGCAGCCCCGACACAAATCAGCCCCAGCATTTT

J gene: TRBJ1-4
D gene: NA
clone size: NA
V gene: TRBV5-1
CDR3 protein: CASSFGRVPSVANEKLFF
CDR3 DNA: TGCGCCAGCAGCTTCGGCAGGGTTCCATCAGTCGCTAATGAAAAACTGTTTTTT

J gene: TRBJ2-5
D gene: NA
clone size: NA
V gene: TRBV7-6
CDR3 protein: CASSLDPGPGTQYF
CDR3 DNA: TGTGCCAGCAGCTTAGATCCGGGTCCAGGGACCCAGTACTTC

J gene: TRBJ2-5
D gene: NA
clone size: NA
V gene: TRBV18
CDR3 protein: CASSPSSGETQYF
CDR3 DNA: TGTGCCAGCTCACCCTCCTCCGGAGAGACCCAGTACTTC

J gene: TRBJ2-1
D gene: TRBD2
clone size: NA
V gene: TRBV5-1
CDR3 protein: CASSLGAAGPRGDEQFF
CDR3 DNA: TGCGCCAGCAGCTTGGGGGCAGCGGGACCCCGTGGGGATGAGCAGTTCTTC

J gene: TRBJ1-2
D gene: TRBD1
clone size: NA
V gene: TRBV6-6
CDR3 protein: CASSLSDRVYGYTF
CDR3 DNA: TGTGCCAGCAGTTTGTCGGACAGGGTATATGGCTACACCTTC

J gene: TRBJ2-1
D gene: NA
clone size: NA
V gene: TRBV18
CDR3 protein: CASSPTSYNEQFF
CDR3 DNA: TGTGCCAGCTCACCTACTAGCTACAATGAGCAGTTCTTC

J gene: TRBJ1-1
D gene: NA
clone size: NA
V gene: TRBV28
CDR3 protein: CASSPPGQGGTEAFF
CDR3 DNA: TGTGCCAGCAGTCCTCCCGGGCAGGGAGGCACTGAAGCTTTCTTT

J gene: TRBJ2-5
D gene: TRBD2
clone size: once
V gene: TRBV7-9
CDR3 protein: CASSPDSGRDETQYF
CDR3 DNA: TGTGCCAGCAGCCCCGATAGCGGGAGAGATGAGACCCAGTACTTC

J gene: TRBJ2-1
D gene: NA
clone size: once
V gene: TRBV5-1
CDR3 protein: CASSSDGSYNEQFF
CDR3 DNA: TGCGCCAGCAGCTCGGACGGCTCCTACAATGAGCAGTTCTTC